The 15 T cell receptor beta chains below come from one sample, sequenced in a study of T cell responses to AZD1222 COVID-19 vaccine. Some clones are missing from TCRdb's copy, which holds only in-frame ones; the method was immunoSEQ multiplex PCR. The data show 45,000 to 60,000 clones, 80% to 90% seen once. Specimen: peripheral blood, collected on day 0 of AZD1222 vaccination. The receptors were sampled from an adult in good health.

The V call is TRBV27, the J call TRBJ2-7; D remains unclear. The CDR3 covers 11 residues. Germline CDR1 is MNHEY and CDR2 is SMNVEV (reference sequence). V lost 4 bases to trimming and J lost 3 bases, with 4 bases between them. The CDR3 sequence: CASSSRYEQYF. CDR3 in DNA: TGTGCCAGCAGTTCCCGCTACGAGCAGTACTTC.

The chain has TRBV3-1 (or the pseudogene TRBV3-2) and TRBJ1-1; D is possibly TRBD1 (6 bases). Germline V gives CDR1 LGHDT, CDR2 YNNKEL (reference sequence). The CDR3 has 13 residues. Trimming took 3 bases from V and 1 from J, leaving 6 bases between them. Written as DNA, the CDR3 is TGTGCCAGCAGCCAGGGACAGAACACTGAAGCTTTCTTT. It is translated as CASSQGQNTEAFF.

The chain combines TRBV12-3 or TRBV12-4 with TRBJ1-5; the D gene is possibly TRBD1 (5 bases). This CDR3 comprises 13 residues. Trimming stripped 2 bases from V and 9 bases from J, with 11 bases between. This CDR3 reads CASSLKGQGPQHF. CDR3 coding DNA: TGTGCCAGCAGTTTAAAGGGTCAGGGGCCCCAGCATTTT.

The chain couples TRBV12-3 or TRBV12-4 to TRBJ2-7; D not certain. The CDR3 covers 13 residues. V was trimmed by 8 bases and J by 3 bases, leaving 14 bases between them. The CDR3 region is CASSLNQIYEQYF. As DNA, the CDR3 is TGTGCCAGCTCTCTCAACCAAATCTACGAGCAGTACTTC.

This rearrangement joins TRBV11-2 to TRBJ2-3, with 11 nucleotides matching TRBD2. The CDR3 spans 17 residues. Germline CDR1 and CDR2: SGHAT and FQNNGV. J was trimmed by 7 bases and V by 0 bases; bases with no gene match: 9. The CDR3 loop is CASSLDRLAGGGNTQYF. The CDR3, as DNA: TGTGCCAGCAGCTTAGATCGATTAGCGGGAGGGGGGAATACGCAGTATTTT.

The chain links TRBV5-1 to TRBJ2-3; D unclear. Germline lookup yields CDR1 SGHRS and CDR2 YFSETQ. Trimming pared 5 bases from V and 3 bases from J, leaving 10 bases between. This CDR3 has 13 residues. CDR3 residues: CASSSLRTDTQYF. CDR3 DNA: TGCGCCAGCAGTTCCCTGCGAACAGATACGCAGTATTTT. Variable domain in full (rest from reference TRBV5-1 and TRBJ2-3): KAGVTQTPRYLIKTRGQQVTLSCSPISGHRSVSWYQQTPGQGLQFLFEYFSETQRNKGNFPGRFSGRQFSNSRSEMNVSTLELGDSALYLCASSSLRTDTQYFGPGTRLTVL.

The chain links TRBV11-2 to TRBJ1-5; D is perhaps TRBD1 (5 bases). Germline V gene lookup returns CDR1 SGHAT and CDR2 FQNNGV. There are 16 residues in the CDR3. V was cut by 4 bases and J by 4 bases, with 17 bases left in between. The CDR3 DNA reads TGTGCCAGCAGCTCTTTGAGCCGAGGGGTGAATCAGCCCCAGCATTTT. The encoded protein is CASSSLSRGVNQPQHF.

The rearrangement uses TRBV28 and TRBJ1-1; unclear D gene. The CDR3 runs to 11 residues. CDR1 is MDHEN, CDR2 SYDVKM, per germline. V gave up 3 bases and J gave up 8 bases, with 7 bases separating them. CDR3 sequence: CASSFFGEAFF. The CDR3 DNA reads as TGTGCCAGCAGTTTCTTTGGGGAAGCTTTCTTT.

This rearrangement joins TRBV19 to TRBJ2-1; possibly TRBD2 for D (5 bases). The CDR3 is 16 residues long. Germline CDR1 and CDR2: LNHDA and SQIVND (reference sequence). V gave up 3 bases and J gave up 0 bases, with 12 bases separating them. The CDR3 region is CASSMISRDSYNEQFF. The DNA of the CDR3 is TGTGCCAGTAGTATGATCAGCCGGGACTCCTACAATGAGCAGTTCTTC.

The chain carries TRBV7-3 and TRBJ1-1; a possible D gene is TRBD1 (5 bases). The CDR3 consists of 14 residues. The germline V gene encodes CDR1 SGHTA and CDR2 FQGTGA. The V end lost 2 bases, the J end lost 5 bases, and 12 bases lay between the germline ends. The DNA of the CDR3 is TGTGCCAGCAGCTTATCACCGGGGGTAACTGAAGCTTTCTTT. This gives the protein CASSLSPGVTEAFF.

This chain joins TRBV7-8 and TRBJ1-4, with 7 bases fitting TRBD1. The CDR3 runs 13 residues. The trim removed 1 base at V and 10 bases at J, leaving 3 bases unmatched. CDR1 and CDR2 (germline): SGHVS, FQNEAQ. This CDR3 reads CASSLGQGRKLFF. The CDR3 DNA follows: TGTGCCAGCAGCTTAGGACAGGGACGAAAACTGTTTTTT.

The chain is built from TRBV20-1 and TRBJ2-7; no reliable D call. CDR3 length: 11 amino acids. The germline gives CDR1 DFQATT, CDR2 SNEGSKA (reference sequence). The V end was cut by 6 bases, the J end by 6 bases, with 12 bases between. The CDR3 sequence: CSAIKISEQYF. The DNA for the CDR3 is TGCAGTGCGATCAAAATTAGCGAGCAGTACTTC.

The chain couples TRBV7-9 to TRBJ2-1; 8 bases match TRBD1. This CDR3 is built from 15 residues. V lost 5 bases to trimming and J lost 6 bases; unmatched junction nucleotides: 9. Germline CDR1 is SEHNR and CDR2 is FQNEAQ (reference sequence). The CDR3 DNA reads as TGTGCCAGCAGCACCCCGGGACAGGTCCCCAATGAGCAGTTCTTC. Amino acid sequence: CASSTPGQVPNEQFF.

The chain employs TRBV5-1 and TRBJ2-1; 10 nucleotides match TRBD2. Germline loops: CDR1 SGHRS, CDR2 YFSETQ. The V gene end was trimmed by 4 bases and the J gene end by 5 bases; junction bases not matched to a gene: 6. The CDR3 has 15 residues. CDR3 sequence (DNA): TGCGCCAGCAGCCAAACTAGCGGGGTTAACAATGAGCAGTTCTTC. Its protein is CASSQTSGVNNEQFF.

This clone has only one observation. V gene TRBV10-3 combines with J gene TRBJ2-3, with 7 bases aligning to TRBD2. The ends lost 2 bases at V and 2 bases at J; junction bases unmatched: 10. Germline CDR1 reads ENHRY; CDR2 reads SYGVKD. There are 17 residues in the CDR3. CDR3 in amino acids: CAISEDPYREATDTQYF. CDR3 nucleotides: TGTGCCATCAGTGAGGATCCTTATCGGGAGGCCACAGATACGCAGTATTTT.